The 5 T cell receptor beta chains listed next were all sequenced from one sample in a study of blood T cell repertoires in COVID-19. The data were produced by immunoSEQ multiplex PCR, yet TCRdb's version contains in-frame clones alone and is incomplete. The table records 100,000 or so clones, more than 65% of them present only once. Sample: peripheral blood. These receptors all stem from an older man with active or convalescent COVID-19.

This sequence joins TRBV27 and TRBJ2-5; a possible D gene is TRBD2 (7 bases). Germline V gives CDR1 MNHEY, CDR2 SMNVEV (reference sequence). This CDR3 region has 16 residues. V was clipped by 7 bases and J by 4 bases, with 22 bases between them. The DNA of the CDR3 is TGTGCCAGCACCCTTCGGGGGGTGGGGGCGGGAGAGACCCAGTACTTC. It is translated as CASTLRGVGAGETQYF.

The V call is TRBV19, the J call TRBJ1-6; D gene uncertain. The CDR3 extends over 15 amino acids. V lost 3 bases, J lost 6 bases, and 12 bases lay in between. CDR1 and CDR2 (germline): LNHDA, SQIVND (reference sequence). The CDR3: CASSIAQAGNSPLHF. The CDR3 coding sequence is TGTGCCAGTAGTATCGCCCAGGCCGGTAATTCACCCCTCCACTTT.

The CDR3 spells CASSKGDRGNNEQFF. The CDR3 region has the DNA TGTGCCAGCAGCAAAGGAGACAGGGGGAACAATGAGCAGTTCTTC. V and J are TRBV21-1 and TRBJ2-1; the D call of TRBD1 is as the table states it, not checked on the DNA. TRBV21-1 is a listed pseudogene. The CDR3 length is 15 residues.

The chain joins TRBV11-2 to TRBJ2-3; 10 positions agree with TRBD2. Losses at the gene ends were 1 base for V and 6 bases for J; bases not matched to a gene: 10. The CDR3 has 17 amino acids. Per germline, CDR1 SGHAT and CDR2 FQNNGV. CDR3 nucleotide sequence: TGTGCCAGCAGCTTAGTGGTGGCTAGCGGGAGTTACGATACGCAGTATTTT. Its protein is CASSLVVASGSYDTQYF.

CDR3 amino acids: CASSLEGVAEAFF. The CDR3 DNA follows: TGTGCCAGCAGCTTAGAGGGGGTCGCTGAAGCTTTCTTT. J is TRBJ1-1 and V is TRBV7-9; a weak D match, TRBD1 (6 bases). V shed 1 base and J shed 6 bases, with 9 bases lying between them. This CDR3 spans 13 amino acids. The germline V gene has CDR1 SEHNR and CDR2 FQNEAQ (reference sequence).